A single T cell receptor beta chain is shown here with its context. This record belongs to a study of blood T cells in healthy people across ages. A J-beta primer mix and a sample-barcoded 5' primer were used in a second PCR of roughly 7 to 12 cycles. From the 5' RACE reads, TCRdb called clonotypes with MiXCR, one entry per CDR3 protein. The sample consists of about 1.4 million distinct CDR3 sequences, almost 60% of them appearing once. Germline V gene sequence: CDR1 MNHNS, CDR2 SASEGT. V gave up 7 bases and J gave up 7 bases, with 13 bases separating them. This CDR3 is built from 12 residues. The chain joins TRBV6-1 to TRBJ1-1; TRBD1 might be the D (5 bases). The clonotype comes from a man between 18 and 35 years old in good health. What was sequenced was blood. The CDR3 DNA reads as TGTGCCAGCAATGGGCAGCAGGGTGAAGCTTTCTTT. It codes for CASNGQQGEAFF.